This T cell receptor (beta chain) is drawn from a study of response to subunit inactivated influenza vaccine. TCRdb ran MiXCR on the RT-PCR reads and lists one entry per CDR3 protein. The repertoire consists of 650,000 to 800,000 distinct CDR3 sequences, with approximately 18% occurring once and the leading ten covering roughly 10%. Material: PBMCs from blood, obtained roughly 5 days after vaccination. The receptor was isolated from a man aged 45-60 years who received an inactivated influenza vaccine.

In DNA form, the CDR3 reads TGTGCCAGCAGTGAGGGGGGGACCCGAGGAGCTGCGCAGTATTTT. Its protein product is CASSEGGTRGAAQYF. This chain links TRBV25-1 with TRBJ2-3; 7 nucleotides match TRBD2. J gave up 10 bases and V 3 bases, and 13 bases lay outside the gene matches. The CDR3 is 15 amino acids. Germline CDR1 MGHDK, CDR2 SYGVNS.